This T cell receptor beta chain was recovered during a study of shared clonotypes between healthy human individuals. Study observations and caveats: Relative to clonotypes present in all four donors, those not shared had lower generation probabilities. Genetic and exposure-history diversity was limited by the few donors. The sharing of roughly 5% of naive CD4 clonotypes was seen across a handful of donors.

The V gene's germline CDR1 is SNHLY and CDR2 FYNNEI. The V end lost 0 bases, the J end lost 0 bases, and 4 bases lay between the germline ends. The CDR3 consists of 14 residues. The material for each subset, its genomic DNA, was split evenly across several immunoSEQ plates. Profiled with immunoSEQ multiplex PCR; TCRdb holds only in-frame clones, not every one. Among about 2.3 million clones, just under 95% were seen once, and the ten largest hold around 0.38%. Worth noting for this clone: Its antigen remains unknown.

Sequences were obtained from naive CD4+ T cells from PBMCs. Noted subset: CD45RA+ positively selected. The V gene is TRBV2, the J gene TRBJ2-3; D is unclear. The sequence derives from a man aged 18 to 30 in good health. Some clones in this sample may be carry-over from other donors' samples. The CDR3, as DNA: TGTGCCAGCAGTGAAGCTTACAGCACAGATACGCAGTATTTT. Protein sequence: CASSEAYSTDTQYF.